The 12 T cell receptor beta chains below all came from one sample that was sequenced in a study of beta chain features in type 1 diabetes (dated by TCRdb to the late 2010s). The library was obtained by the immunoSEQ multiplex PCR assay. The High Capacity cDNA Reverse Transcription Kit was used to reverse transcribe all of the isolated RNA, meaning that expressed TCRB transcripts were what got sequenced. TCRdb's version of the immuneACCESS table is confined to in-frame rearrangements and falls short of the full clone set. An unresolved V gene accounts for under half of the shortfall where checked; the remainder is of unknown origin. In this sample the table shows some 410,000 clones, around 10% of which occur a single time. The ten largest clones take up approximately 0.05% of the sample. The sequenced material came from naive CD4+ T cells from blood. Interpreted using the paper, the cell subset or site label stands for: true naive CD4+ T cells. The receptors originated from a woman younger than 35 in good health.

In this sample, this clone turned up a few times. The chain has TRBV21-1 and TRBJ2-5. TRBV21-1 has pseudogene status. The CDR3 spans 12 residues. The CDR3 reads CETGSDKETQYF. The CDR3 coding sequence is TGTGAAACAGGTAGCGACAAAGAGACCCAGTACTTC.

The chain links TRBV27 to TRBJ1-4; D unresolved. Trimming took off 2 bases at V and 7 bases at J, with 14 bases between the two ends. The CDR3 has 15 residues. Germline V gene lookup returns CDR1 MNHEY and CDR2 SMNVEV (reference sequence). CDR3: CASSLGLPSTEKLFF. CDR3 coding DNA: TGTGCCAGCAGTTTAGGACTTCCCTCTACTGAAAAACTGTTTTTT.

In its sample, this clone was seen a few times. This sequence joins TRBV7-9 and TRBJ1-1, with TRBD1 as a possible D gene (5 bases). The germline CDR1 and CDR2 sequences are SEHNR and FQNEAQ (reference sequence). V was pared by 4 bases and J by 7 bases, with 7 bases between. The CDR3 consists of 11 residues. DNA for the CDR3: TGTGCCAGCAGCTCGGGGGTTGAAGCTTTCTTT. Encoded protein: CASSSGVEAFF. Full variable domain (remainder filled in from reference TRBV7-9 and TRBJ1-1): DTGVSQNPRHKITKRGQNVTFRCDPISEHNRLYWYRQTLGQGPEFLTYFQNEAQLEKSRLLSDRFSAERPKGSFSTLEIQRTEQGDSAMYLCASSSGVEAFFGQGTRLTVV.

This clone showed up just a few times. The rearrangement uses TRBV5-1 and TRBJ2-1; 7 nucleotides agree with TRBD1. J lost 6 bases, V lost 4 bases, and 7 bases had no gene match. CDR3 length: 14 amino acids. The V gene's germline CDR1 is SGHRS and CDR2 YFSETQ. CDR3 DNA: TGCGCCAGCAGCCACAGGGGAACGGGCAATGAGCAGTTCTTC. Encoded protein: CASSHRGTGNEQFF.

The V and J genes are TRBV4-1 and TRBJ1-5; D may be TRBD1 (5 bases). The CDR3 covers 16 residues. Germline CDR1 and CDR2: MGHRA and YSYEKL. The V and J ends lost 2 bases and 4 bases respectively, with 15 bases between them. CDR3 DNA: TGCGCCAGCAGCCAACCCACAGGATCCGGGAATCAGCCCCAGCATTTT. Its translation is CASSQPTGSGNQPQHF.

This chain joins TRBV9 and TRBJ2-3; D gene uncertain. Germline assignment: CDR1 SGDLS and CDR2 YYNGEE. The CDR3 spans 11 residues. The V end lost 1 base, the J end lost 5 bases, and 2 bases lay between the germline ends. In DNA form, the CDR3 reads TGTGCCAGCAGCGTACTAGATACGCAGTATTTT. Translating it yields CASSVLDTQYF.

Only a few counts were recorded for this clone. The chain recombines TRBV18 with TRBJ2-7; TRBD2 aligns across 9 bases. This CDR3 is built from 14 residues. V lost 3 bases, J lost 4 bases, and 4 bases stayed unmatched. Germline CDR1 reads KGHSH; CDR2 reads LQKENI. This chain's CDR3 is CASSPTGLAYEQYV. The CDR3 nucleotides read TGTGCCAGCTCACCGACGGGACTAGCATACGAGCAGTACGTC.

The chain uses TRBV9 and TRBJ2-3; D perhaps matches TRBD2 (5 bases). CDR1 is SGDLS, CDR2 YYNGEE, per germline. V lost 7 bases, J lost 1 base, and 13 bases lay in between. This CDR3 is 14 amino acids long. CDR3 sequence (DNA): TGTGCCAGCGGCCGGGGATGGGGCACAGATACGCAGTATTTT. Its translation: CASGRGWGTDTQYF. The full variable domain, rest sourced from reference TRBV9 and TRBJ2-3, is DSGVTQTPKHLITATGQRVTLRCSPRSGDLSVYWYQQSLDQGLQFLIQYYNGEERAKGNILERFSAQQFPDLHSELNLSSLELGDSALYFCASGRGWGTDTQYFGPGTRLTVL.

Worth noting for this clone: This same CDR3 is encoded by further DNA sequences in the sample. The chain joins TRBV20-1 to TRBJ1-3; perhaps TRBD1 as D (5 bases). The ends were cut back, 2 bases at V and 8 bases at J, with 7 bases in the middle. CDR1 and CDR2 (germline): DFQATT, SNEGSKA (reference sequence). This CDR3 spans 11 amino acids. The CDR3 DNA follows: TGCAGTGCTAGACAGGGCGACACCATATATTTT. It yields the protein CSARQGDTIYF.

The rearrangement uses TRBV13 and TRBJ1-6; tentative D call: TRBD1 (6 bases). This CDR3 has 16 amino acids. CDR1 and CDR2 from the germline V gene are PRHDT and FYEKMQ (reference sequence). With 3 bases removed from V and 9 bases from J, the gap between germline ends came to 18 bases. CDR3 DNA sequence: TGTGCCAGCAGCTTGGGACACCTAACGGGGGCTTCACCCCTCCACTTT. Its protein is CASSLGHLTGASPLHF.

This chain links TRBV7-2 with TRBJ2-1; TRBD1 aligns across 7 bases. V dropped 2 bases and J dropped 5; count of bases not matched to a gene: 6. Looked up from germline, CDR1 is SGHTA and CDR2 is FQGNSA. The length of the CDR3 is 15 residues. CDR3 sequence reads: CASSLTQDRNNEQFF. CDR3 DNA sequence: TGTGCCAGCAGCTTAACCCAGGACAGGAACAATGAGCAGTTCTTC.

The rearrangement uses TRBV2 and TRBJ2-6; no definite D call. V was trimmed by 4 bases and J by 3 bases, leaving 10 bases between them. This CDR3 region has 15 residues. In germline, CDR1 is SNHLY, CDR2 FYNNEI. The CDR3 DNA follows: TGTGCCAGCAGTGGCCCAGGTGGTGGGGCCAACGTCCTGACTTTC. Its protein product is CASSGPGGGANVLTF.